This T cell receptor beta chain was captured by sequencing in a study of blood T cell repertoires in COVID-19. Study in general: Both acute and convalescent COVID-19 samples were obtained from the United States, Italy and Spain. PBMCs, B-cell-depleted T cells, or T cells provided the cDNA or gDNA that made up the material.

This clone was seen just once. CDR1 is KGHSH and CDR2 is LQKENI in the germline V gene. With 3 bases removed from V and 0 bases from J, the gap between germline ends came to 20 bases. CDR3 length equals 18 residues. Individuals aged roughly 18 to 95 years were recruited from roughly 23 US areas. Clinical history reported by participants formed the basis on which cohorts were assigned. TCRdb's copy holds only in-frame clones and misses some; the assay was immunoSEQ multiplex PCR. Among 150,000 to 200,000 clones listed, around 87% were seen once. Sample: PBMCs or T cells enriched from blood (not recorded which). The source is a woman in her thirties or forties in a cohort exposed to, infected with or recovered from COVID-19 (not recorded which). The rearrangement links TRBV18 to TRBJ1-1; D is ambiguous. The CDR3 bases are TGTGCCAGCTCACCCCCTCGGGGAACGGGGAATCTGAACACTGAAGCTTTCTTT. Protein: CASSPPRGTGNLNTEAFF.